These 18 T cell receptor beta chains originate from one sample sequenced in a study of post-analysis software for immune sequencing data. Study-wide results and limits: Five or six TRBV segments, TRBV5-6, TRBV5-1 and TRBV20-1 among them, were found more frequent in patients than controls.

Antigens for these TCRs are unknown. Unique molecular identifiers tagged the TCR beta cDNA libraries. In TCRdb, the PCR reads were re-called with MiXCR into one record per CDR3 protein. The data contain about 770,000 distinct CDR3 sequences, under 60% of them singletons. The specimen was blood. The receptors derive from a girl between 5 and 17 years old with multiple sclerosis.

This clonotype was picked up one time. The chain's CDR3 is CSAAPGRGLEDAFF. The CDR3 nucleotides are TGCAGTGCCGCGCCGGGACGGGGACTTGAGGATGCTTTCTTT. V usage is TRBV20-1 and J usage is TRBJ1-1; possible D gene TRBD1, 5 bases. Trimming took 6 bases from V and 11 from J, leaving 25 bases between them. The CDR3 length is 14 residues. Germline lookup yields CDR1 DFQATT and CDR2 SNEGSKA (reference sequence).

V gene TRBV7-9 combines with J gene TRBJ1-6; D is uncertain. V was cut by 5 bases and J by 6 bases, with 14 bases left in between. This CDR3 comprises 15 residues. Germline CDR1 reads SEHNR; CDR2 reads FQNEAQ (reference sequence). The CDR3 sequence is CASSHGRSGNSPLHF. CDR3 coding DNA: TGTGCCAGCAGCCACGGACGGTCCGGTAATTCACCCCTCCACTTT.

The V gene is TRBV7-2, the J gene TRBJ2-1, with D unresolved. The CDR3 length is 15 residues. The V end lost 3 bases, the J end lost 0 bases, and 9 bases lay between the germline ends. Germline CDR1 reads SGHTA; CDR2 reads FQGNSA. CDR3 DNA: TGTGCCAGCAGCTTTCTACTGGTCTCCTACAATGAGCAGTTCTTC. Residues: CASSFLLVSYNEQFF. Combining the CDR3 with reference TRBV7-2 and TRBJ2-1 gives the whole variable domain GAGVSQSPSNKVTEKGKDVELRCDPISGHTALYWYRQSLGQGLEFLIYFQGNSAPDKSGLPSDRFSAERTGGSVSTLTIQRTQQEDSAVYLCASSFLLVSYNEQFFGPGTRLTVL.

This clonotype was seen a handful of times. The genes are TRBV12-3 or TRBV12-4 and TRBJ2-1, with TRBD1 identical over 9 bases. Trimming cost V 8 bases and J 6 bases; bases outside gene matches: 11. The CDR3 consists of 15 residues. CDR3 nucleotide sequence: TGTGCCAGCCTAGAACCCGGGACAGGGCGCAATGAGCAGTTCTTC. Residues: CASLEPGTGRNEQFF.

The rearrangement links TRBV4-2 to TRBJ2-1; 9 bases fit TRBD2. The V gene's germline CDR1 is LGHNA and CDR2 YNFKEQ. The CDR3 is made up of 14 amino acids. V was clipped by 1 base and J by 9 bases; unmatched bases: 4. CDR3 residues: CASSQGVLAGEQFF. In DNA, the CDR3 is TGTGCCAGCAGCCAAGGGGTACTAGCGGGTGAGCAGTTCTTC.

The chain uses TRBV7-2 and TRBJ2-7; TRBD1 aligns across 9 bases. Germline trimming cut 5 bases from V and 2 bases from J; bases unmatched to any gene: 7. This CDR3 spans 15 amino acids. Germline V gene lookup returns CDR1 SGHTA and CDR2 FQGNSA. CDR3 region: CASSRETGGTYEQYF. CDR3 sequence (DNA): TGTGCCAGCAGCCGTGAGACAGGGGGTACCTACGAGCAGTACTTC.

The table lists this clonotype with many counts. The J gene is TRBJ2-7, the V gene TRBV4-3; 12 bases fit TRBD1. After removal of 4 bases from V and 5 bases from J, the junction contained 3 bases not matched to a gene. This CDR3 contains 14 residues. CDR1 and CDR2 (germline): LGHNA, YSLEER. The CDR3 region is CASSPGTGGNEQYF. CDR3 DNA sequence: TGCGCCAGCAGCCCCGGGACAGGGGGCAACGAGCAGTACTTC.

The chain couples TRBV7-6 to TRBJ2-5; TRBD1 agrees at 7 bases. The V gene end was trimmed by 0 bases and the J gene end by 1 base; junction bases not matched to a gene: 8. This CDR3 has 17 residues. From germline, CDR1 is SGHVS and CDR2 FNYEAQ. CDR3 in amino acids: CASSLAVAGGSQETQYF. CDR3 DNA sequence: TGTGCCAGCAGCTTAGCGGTTGCAGGGGGTTCCCAAGAGACCCAGTACTTC.

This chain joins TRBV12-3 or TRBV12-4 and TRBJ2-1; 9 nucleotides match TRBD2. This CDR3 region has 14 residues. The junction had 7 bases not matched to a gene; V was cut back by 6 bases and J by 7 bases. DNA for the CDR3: TGTGCCAGCAGGGGACTAGCCAATGGAAATGAGCAGTTCTTC. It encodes CASRGLANGNEQFF.

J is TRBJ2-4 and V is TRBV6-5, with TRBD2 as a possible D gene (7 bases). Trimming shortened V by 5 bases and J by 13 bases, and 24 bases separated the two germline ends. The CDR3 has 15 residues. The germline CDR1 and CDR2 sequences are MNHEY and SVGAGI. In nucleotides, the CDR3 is TGTGCCAGCAGTAGCAAACAGGGAGGGCTGCGGGAGCAGTACTTC. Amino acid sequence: CASSSKQGGLREQYF.

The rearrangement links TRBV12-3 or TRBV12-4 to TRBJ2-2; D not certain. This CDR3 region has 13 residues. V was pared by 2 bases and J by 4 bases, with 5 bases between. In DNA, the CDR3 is TGTGCCAGCAGTTTATTGCGCACCGGGGAGCTGTTTTTT. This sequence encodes CASSLLRTGELFF.

The CDR3 sequence: CASSELAGADEQYF. DNA of the CDR3: TGTGCCAGCAGTGAACTAGCGGGAGCCGACGAGCAGTACTTC. The chain links TRBV6-1 to TRBJ2-7; 10 bases align to TRBD2. CDR1 and CDR2 (germline): MNHNS, SASEGT. J lost 5 bases, V lost 2 bases, and 3 bases had no gene match. CDR3 length: 14 residues.

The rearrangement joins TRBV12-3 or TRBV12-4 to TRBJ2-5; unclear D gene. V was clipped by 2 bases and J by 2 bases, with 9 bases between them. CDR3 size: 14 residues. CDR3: CASSLSVEQETQYF. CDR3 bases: TGTGCCAGCAGTTTAAGCGTAGAGCAAGAGACCCAGTACTTC.

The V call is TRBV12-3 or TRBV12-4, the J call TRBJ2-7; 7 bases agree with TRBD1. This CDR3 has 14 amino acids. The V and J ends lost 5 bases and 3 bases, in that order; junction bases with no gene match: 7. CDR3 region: CASSTTGSYYEQYF. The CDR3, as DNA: TGTGCCAGCAGTACGACAGGGAGTTACTACGAGCAGTACTTC.

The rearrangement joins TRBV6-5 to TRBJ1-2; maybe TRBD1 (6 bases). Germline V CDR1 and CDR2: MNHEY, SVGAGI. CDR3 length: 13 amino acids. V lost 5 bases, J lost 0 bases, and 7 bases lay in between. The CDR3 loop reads CASSGGTNYGYTF. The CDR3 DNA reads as TGTGCCAGCAGTGGGGGCACTAACTATGGCTACACCTTC.

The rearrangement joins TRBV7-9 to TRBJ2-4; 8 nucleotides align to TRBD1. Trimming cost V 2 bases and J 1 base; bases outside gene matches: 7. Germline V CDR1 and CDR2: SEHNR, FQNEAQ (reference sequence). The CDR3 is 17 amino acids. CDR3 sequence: CASSLWATGVAKNIQYF. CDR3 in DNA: TGTGCCAGCAGCTTATGGGCGACAGGGGTGGCCAAAAACATTCAGTACTTC.

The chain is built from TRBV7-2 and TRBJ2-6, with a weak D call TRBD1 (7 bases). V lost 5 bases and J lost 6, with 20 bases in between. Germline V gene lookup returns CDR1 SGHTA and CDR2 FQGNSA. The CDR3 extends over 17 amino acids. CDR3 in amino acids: CASSGARRGEEANVLTF. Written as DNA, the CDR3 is TGTGCCAGCAGCGGAGCACGCAGGGGGGAAGAGGCCAACGTCCTGACTTTC.

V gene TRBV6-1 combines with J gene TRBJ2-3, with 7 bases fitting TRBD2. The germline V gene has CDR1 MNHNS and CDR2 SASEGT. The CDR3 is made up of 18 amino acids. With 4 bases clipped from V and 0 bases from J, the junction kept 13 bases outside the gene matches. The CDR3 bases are TGTGCCAGCAGTGTGGGCGGGAGAGGGATGTCTAGCACAGATACGCAGTATTTT. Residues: CASSVGGRGMSSTDTQYF.